Below are 19 T cell receptor beta chains sequenced from a single sample in a study of cytomegalovirus exposure and HLA in healthy donors. 60 Vbeta and 13 Jbeta primers were used in PCR. The table came from immunoSEQ multiplex PCR; TCRdb's copy has only in-frame clones and leaves some out. Of fewer than 200,000 clones in the sample, approximately 81% are singletons; the top ten hold over 2%. Sequencing was performed on PBMCs. The source is a woman aged 25-40 years in good health and CMV-seronegative.

The chain has TRBV5-6 and TRBJ1-4; unclear D gene. CDR1 and CDR2 (germline): SGHDT, YYEEEE. The CDR3 has 14 residues. The germline V and J ends were trimmed by 3 bases and 5 bases, with 11 bases remaining between them. This chain's CDR3 is CASSSGQMNEKLFF. CDR3 bases: TGTGCCAGCAGCTCAGGCCAGATGAATGAAAAACTGTTTTTT.

The chain has TRBV7-8 and TRBJ1-6; D is undetermined. This CDR3 contains 17 residues. Looked up from germline, CDR1 is SGHVS and CDR2 is FQNEAQ. Trimming left V 4 bases short and J 0 bases short, with 13 bases between. Here the CDR3 DNA reads TGTGCCAGCAGCTCAAGAGCACAGACCTCCTATAATTCACCCCTCCACTTT. It is translated as CASSSRAQTSYNSPLHF.

The chain employs TRBV9 and TRBJ2-1, with TRBD2 matching 7 bases. The CDR3 is made up of 16 amino acids. CDR1 is SGDLS and CDR2 is YYNGEE in the germline V gene. J gave up 7 bases and V 0 bases, and 10 bases lay outside the gene matches. The DNA for the CDR3 is TGTGCCAGCAGCGTAGGGGGGGGTAAAGGTGGGAATGAGCAGTTCTTC. As protein: CASSVGGGKGGNEQFF.

This sequence joins TRBV4-1 and TRBJ1-1; 8 bases are a match to TRBD1. CDR3 length equals 16 residues. In germline, CDR1 is MGHRA, CDR2 YSYEKL. V shed 2 bases, J shed 11 bases, and the junction held 16 bases outside the gene matches. CDR3 in DNA: TGCGCCAGCAGCCAACTCTTAAGACAGGGGAGGGTAAGGGCTTTCTTT. Protein sequence: CASSQLLRQGRVRAFF.

The chain carries TRBV4-1 and TRBJ1-5, with TRBD1 matching 7 bases. V lost 3 bases, J lost 3 bases, and 5 bases stayed unmatched. The germline gives CDR1 MGHRA, CDR2 YSYEKL. The CDR3 is made up of 15 amino acids. The CDR3 DNA is TGCGCCAGCAGCCACGGGGGACAGCACAATCAGCCCCAGCATTTT. Its protein is CASSHGGQHNQPQHF.

The chain is built from TRBV28 and TRBJ1-2; D not certain. The germline V gene encodes CDR1 MDHEN and CDR2 SYDVKM. Deletions cut 5 bases from V and 2 bases from J, with 15 bases between. The CDR3 is made up of 15 amino acids. The CDR3 protein is CASSGQDTGNYGYTF. CDR3 bases: TGTGCCAGCAGTGGTCAAGACACGGGAAACTATGGCTACACCTTC.

The chain uses TRBV21-1 and TRBJ2-5; the table assigns TRBD2, which was not confirmed against the DNA. TRBV21-1 represents a pseudogene. The CDR3 loop spans 18 amino acids. The CDR3 protein is CASSKPSGGLHYQETQYF. The DNA of the CDR3 is TGTGCCAGCAGCAAACCTAGCGGGGGGTTGCACTACCAAGAGACCCAGTACTTC.

The chain links TRBV18 to TRBJ1-2, with 7 bases fitting TRBD1. CDR3 length: 11 residues. Germline V CDR1 and CDR2: KGHSH, LQKENI. Losses at the gene ends were 6 bases for V and 8 bases for J; bases not matched to a gene: 3. The chain's CDR3 is CASSTGQGYTF. The CDR3 DNA sequence: TGTGCCAGCTCGACAGGGCAGGGCTACACCTTC.

In DNA form, the CDR3 reads TGTGCCAGCAGTTTAGACAGGACTAGGGCCTACGAGCAGTACTTC. Its protein is CASSLDRTRAYEQYF. This chain links TRBV28 with TRBJ2-7; TRBD2 is a possible D gene (7 bases). V was clipped by 2 bases and J by 2 bases, with 13 bases between them. This CDR3 is built from 15 residues. Germline values: CDR1 MDHEN, CDR2 SYDVKM.

This clone has only a few counts. J is TRBJ1-6 and V is TRBV30; D unresolved. Trimming shortened V by 5 bases and J by 5 bases, and 4 bases separated the two germline ends. Per the germline V gene, CDR1 is GTSNPN and CDR2 is SVGIG (reference sequence). CDR3 length equals 11 residues. In DNA form, the CDR3 reads TGTGCCTGGGACAATAATTCACCCCTCCACTTT. Translated, it gives CAWDNNSPLHF.

The chain is built from TRBV15 and TRBJ1-2; D not certain. With 0 bases removed from V and 4 bases from J, the gap between germline ends came to 9 bases. Germline V lookup: CDR1 LNHNV, CDR2 YYDKDF (reference sequence). CDR3 size: 14 residues. The CDR3 coding sequence is TGTGCCACCAGCAGAGAGGAGGGTTTCTATGGCTACACCTTC. Translated, it gives CATSREEGFYGYTF.

The chain links TRBV5-1 to TRBJ2-5; 7 nucleotides match TRBD2. This CDR3 has 16 amino acids. Germline V gene sequence: CDR1 SGHRS, CDR2 YFSETQ. V lost 0 bases and J lost 4; bases outside the gene matches: 9. CDR3 in DNA: TGCGCCAGCAGCTTGGGAGGCACGGGGGAGGGAGAGACCCAGTACTTC. Encoded protein: CASSLGGTGEGETQYF.

This chain connects TRBV19 to TRBJ2-7, with 10 bases aligning to TRBD2. V was clipped by 3 bases and J by 4 bases; unmatched bases: 15. The CDR3 sequence is 18 residues long. Germline V lookup: CDR1 LNHDA, CDR2 SQIVND (reference sequence). CDR3 loop: CASSMLSSGRTLFYEQYF. DNA of the CDR3: TGTGCCAGTAGTATGTTGTCTAGCGGGAGAACGTTATTTTACGAGCAGTACTTC. Together with reference TRBV19 and TRBJ2-7, the CDR3 gives the full variable domain: DGGITQSPKYLFRKEGQNVTLSCEQNLNHDAMYWYRQDPGQGLRLIYYSQIVNDFQKGDIAEGYSVSREKKESFPLTVTSAQKNPTAFYLCASSMLSSGRTLFYEQYFGPGTRLTVT.

This chain connects TRBV6-1 to TRBJ1-5, with a possible D match to TRBD1 (6 bases). There are 15 residues in the CDR3. The V and J ends lost 8 bases and 1 base respectively, with 15 bases between them. Looked up from germline, CDR1 is MNHNS and CDR2 is SASEGT. CDR3 sequence reads: CASVYNGQSNQPQHF. The CDR3 DNA is TGTGCCAGCGTTTACAACGGACAGAGCAATCAGCCCCAGCATTTT.

V is TRBV18 and J is TRBJ2-2; D uncertain. Germline CDR1 is KGHSH and CDR2 is LQKENI. V dropped 2 bases and J dropped 2 bases, with 6 bases sitting between them. The length of the CDR3 is 14 residues. This CDR3 reads CASSPGLNTGELFF. In DNA, the CDR3 is TGTGCCAGCTCACCAGGGCTAAACACCGGGGAGCTGTTTTTT.

The CDR3 nucleotides are TGTGCCAGCAGCTTTCTCCCGGGACTAGCGGCCTACGAGCAGTACTTC. Protein product: CASSFLPGLAAYEQYF. The chain recombines TRBV11-2 with TRBJ2-7, with 11 bases that match TRBD2. This CDR3 region has 16 residues. The V gene's germline CDR1 is SGHAT and CDR2 FQNNGV. V shed 3 bases and J 2 bases; nucleotides not matched to a gene: 6.

The gene calls are TRBV4-3 and TRBJ2-5, with D hard to call. Matching the DNA end better, TRBJ2-7 makes the J call doubtful. The CDR3 has 13 residues. In germline, CDR1 is LGHNA, CDR2 YSLEER. CDR3 nucleotides: TGCGCCAGCAGCCAAGATACAGCCTACGAGCAGTACTTC. Amino acids: CASSQDTAYEQYF.

The rearrangement joins TRBV9 to TRBJ2-7, with TRBD1 identical over 7 bases. Per the germline V gene, CDR1 is SGDLS and CDR2 is YYNGEE. With V trimmed by 0 bases and J by 2 bases, 5 bases remained unmatched. The CDR3 extends over 15 amino acids. CDR3 sequence: CASSVVRDRTYEQYF. CDR3 sequence (DNA): TGTGCCAGCAGCGTAGTCCGGGACAGAACCTACGAGCAGTACTTC.

This chain joins TRBV27 and TRBJ1-1; tentative D call: TRBD1 (6 bases). This CDR3 has 14 residues. The germline CDR1 and CDR2 sequences are MNHEY and SMNVEV (reference sequence). Trimming shortened V by 5 bases and J by 0 bases, and 10 bases separated the two germline ends. Here the CDR3 DNA reads TGTGCCAGCAGTCGGGGGGCCATGAACACTGAAGCTTTCTTT. This gives the protein CASSRGAMNTEAFF.